The clone carrying this T cell receptor beta chain was observed at least ten times. Antigen specificity is unknown. This CDR3 is built from 15 residues. Germline-derived CDR1 and CDR2 are MDHEN and SYDVKM. The V end was cut by 3 bases, the J end by 3 bases, with 12 bases between. The sample is drawn from a study of T-cell reconstitution after alpha-beta-depleted transplantation in children. Notes on the study in general: It was surviving recipient T cells and thymic progenitors that gave some patients high TCRbeta diversity at day 60. At the one-year point after transplant, T-cell counts and TCRbeta diversity were found to come mostly from T cells that had been newly produced. In patients about two months after transplant, alpha-beta T cells reportedly arose from several hundred expanded graft clones.

Unique molecular identifiers were incorporated during preparation of the TCRbeta library. One entry per CDR3 protein, called by TCRdb with MiXCR from the PCR reads. Of hundreds of thousands of distinct CDR3 sequences listed, roughly a tenth are singletons. The sequence derives from a child under two years old with acute myeloid leukemia, due to receive a stem cell transplant. The sample here was PBMCs, taken before TCRalphabeta/CD19-depleted stem cell transplant. The J gene is TRBJ1-5, the V gene TRBV28; TRBD1 might be the D (5 bases). CDR3 sequence (DNA): TGTGCCAGCAGTTTTTGGGGGGAGGCCAATCAGCCCCAGCATTTT. Its protein product is CASSFWGEANQPQHF.